The sequence of this TCR beta chain was determined in a study of cytomegalovirus exposure and HLA in healthy donors. A multiplex PCR was run with 60 Vbeta primers and 13 Jbeta primers. The data were produced by immunoSEQ multiplex PCR, yet TCRdb's version contains in-frame clones alone and is incomplete. Found here are about 150,000 clones, roughly 79% of them singletons; the top ten hold around 3%. The CDR3 consists of 15 residues. The germline CDR1 and CDR2 sequences are MNHEY and SVGAGI. The ends lost 2 bases at V and 9 bases at J; junction bases unmatched: 6. The sequenced material came from PBMCs. The origin of this receptor is a woman in her forties or fifties in good health and CMV-seropositive. The chain joins TRBV6-5 to TRBJ2-1, with TRBD2 matching 11 bases. In DNA, the CDR3 is TGTGCCAGCAGTTACACGCTAGCGGGAGGTTCTGAGCAGTTCTTC. Translation gives CASSYTLAGGSEQFF.